A selection of T cell receptor beta chains follows, all from one sample in a study of blood T cells in healthy people across ages. TCRdb re-called the 5' RACE reads with MiXCR, one entry per CDR3 protein. The sample has about 1.1 million distinct CDR3 sequences, roughly two fifths seen once. Sequenced sample: blood. The source of these receptors is a young man in good health. CDR3s leave out the opening cysteine and the closing phenylalanine or tryptophan.

SARGGGQAEKLF	TRBJ1-4	TRBV20-1
SARGPGLPSSGTDTQY	TRBJ2-3	TRBV20-1
SVEGQGKSSYEQY	TRBJ2-7	TRBV29-1
AINGQGQETQY	TRBJ2-5	TRBV10-3
SVLPLAGEQY	TRBJ2-5	TRBV29-1
ASSQERTHVLDYGYT	TRBJ1-2	TRBV4-3
ASSLGRTENTEAF	TRBJ1-1	TRBV5-4
ASSLLGTQYNEQF	TRBJ2-1	TRBV12-3/TRBV12-4
SVQSGGFSYEQY	TRBJ2-7	TRBV20-1
ASNRYTDTQY	TRBJ2-3	TRBV12-3/TRBV12-4
ASSPEKDTEAF	TRBJ1-1	TRBV5-1
ATSQWGGRQF	TRBJ2-1	TRBV4-3
ASSHRGAYNEQF	TRBJ2-1	TRBV4-2
ASSERAGSSYEQY	TRBJ2-7	TRBV6-1